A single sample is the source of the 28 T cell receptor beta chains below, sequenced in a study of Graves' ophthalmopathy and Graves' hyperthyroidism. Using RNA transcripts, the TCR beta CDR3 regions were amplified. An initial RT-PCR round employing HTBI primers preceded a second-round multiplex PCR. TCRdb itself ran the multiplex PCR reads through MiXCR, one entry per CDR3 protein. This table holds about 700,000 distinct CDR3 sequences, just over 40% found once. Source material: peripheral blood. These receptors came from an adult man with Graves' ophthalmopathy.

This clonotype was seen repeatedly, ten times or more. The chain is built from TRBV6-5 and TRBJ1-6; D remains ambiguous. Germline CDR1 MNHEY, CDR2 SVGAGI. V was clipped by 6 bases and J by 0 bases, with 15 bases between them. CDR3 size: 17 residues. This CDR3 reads CASRPGSLGSYNSPLHF. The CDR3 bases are TGTGCCAGCAGACCCGGGAGCTTGGGCTCCTATAATTCACCCCTCCACTTT.

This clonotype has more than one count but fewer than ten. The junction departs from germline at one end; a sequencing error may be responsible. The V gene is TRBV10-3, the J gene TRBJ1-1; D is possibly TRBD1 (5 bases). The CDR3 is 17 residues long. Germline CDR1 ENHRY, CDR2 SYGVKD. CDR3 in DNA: TGTGCCAGCAGTTACATCAGTGCCCGGGGCGCATACACTGAAGCTTTCTTT. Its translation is CASSYISARGAYTEAFF.

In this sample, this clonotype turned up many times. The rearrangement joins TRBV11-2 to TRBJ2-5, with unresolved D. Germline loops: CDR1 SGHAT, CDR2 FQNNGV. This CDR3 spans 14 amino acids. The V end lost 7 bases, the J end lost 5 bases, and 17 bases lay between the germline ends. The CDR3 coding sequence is TGTGCCAGCAACCCGACTCCGCCGGGCGAGACCCAGTACTTC. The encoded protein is CASNPTPPGETQYF.

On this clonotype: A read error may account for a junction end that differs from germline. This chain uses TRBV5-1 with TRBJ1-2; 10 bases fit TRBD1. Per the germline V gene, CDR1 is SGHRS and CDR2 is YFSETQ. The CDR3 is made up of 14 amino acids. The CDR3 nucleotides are TGCGCCAGCAGCATGGACAGGGGGGACTACGGCTACACCTTC. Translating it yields CASSMDRGDYGYTF.

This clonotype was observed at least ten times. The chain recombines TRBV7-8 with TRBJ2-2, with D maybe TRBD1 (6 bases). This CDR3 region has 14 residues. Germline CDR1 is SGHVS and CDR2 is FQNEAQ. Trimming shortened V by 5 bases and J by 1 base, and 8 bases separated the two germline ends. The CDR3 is CASSDRMNTGELFF. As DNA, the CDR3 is TGTGCCAGCAGCGACAGGATGAACACCGGGGAGCTGTTTTTT.

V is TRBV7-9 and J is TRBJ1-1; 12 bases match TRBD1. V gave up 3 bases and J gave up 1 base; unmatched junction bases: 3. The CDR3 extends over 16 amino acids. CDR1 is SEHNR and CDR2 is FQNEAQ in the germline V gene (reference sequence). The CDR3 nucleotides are TGTGCCAGCAGCTTGGAGGGACAGGGGGCGAACACTGAAGCTTTCTTT. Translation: CASSLEGQGANTEAFF.

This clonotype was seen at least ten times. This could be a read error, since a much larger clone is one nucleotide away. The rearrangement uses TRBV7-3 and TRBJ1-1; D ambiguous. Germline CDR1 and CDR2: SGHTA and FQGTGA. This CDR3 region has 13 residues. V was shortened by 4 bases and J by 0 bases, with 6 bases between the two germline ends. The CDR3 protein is CASSYGLNTEAFF. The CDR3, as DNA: TGTGCCAGCAGCTACGGGTTGAACACTGAAGCTTTCTTT.

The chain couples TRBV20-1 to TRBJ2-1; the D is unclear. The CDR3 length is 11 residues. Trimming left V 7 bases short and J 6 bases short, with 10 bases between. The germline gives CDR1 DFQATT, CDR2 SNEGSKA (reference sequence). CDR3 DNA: TGCAGTGTCAGCCAGCTCAATGAGCAGTTCTTC. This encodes CSVSQLNEQFF.

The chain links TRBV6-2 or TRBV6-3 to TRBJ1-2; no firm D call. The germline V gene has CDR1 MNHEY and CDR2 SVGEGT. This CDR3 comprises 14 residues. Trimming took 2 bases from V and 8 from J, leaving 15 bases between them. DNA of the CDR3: TGTGCCAGCAGTTACCTGAACAGCTTGTACGGCTACACCTTC. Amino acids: CASSYLNSLYGYTF.

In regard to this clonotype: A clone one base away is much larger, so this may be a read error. The CDR3 region is CASSSRQGRYGYTF. The CDR3 DNA follows: TGTGCCAGCAGTTCGAGACAGGGGCGCTATGGCTACACCTTC. The rearrangement uses TRBV12-3 or TRBV12-4 and TRBJ1-2; 8 positions match TRBD1. V was pared by 4 bases and J by 4 bases, with 5 bases of the junction left unmatched. This CDR3 region has 14 residues.

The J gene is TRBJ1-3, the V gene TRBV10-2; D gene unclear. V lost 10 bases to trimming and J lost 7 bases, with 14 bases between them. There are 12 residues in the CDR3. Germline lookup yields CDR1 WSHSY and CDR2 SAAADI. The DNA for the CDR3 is TGCGCCACCGCTTGGAGGCCGAACACCATATATTTT. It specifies CATAWRPNTIYF.

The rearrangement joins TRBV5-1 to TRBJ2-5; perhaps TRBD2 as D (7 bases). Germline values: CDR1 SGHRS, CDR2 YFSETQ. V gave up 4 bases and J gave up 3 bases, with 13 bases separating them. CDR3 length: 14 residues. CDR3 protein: CASSPEGGEETQYF. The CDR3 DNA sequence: TGCGCCAGCAGCCCGGAGGGGGGGGAAGAGACCCAGTACTTC.

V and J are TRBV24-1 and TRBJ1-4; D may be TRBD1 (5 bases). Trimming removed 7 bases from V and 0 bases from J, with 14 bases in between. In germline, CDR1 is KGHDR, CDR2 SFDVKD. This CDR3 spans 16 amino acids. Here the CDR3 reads CATSAEGVATNEKLFF. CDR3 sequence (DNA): TGTGCCACCAGCGCCGAAGGGGTGGCAACTAATGAAAAACTGTTTTTT.

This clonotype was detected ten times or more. The CDR3 here is CASSQAGQIQPQHF. The CDR3 coding sequence is TGTGCCAGCAGTCAGGCGGGACAGATTCAGCCCCAGCATTTT. The chain uses TRBV12-3 or TRBV12-4 and TRBJ1-5, with 7 bases matching TRBD1. CDR3 size: 14 residues. The ends lost 5 bases at V and 6 bases at J; junction bases unmatched: 7.

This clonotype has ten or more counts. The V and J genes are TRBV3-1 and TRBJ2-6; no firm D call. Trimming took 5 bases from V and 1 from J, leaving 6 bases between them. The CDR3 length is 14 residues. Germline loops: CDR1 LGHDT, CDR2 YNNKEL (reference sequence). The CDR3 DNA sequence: TGTGCCAGCAGCTTAAGGTCTGGGGCCAACGTCCTGACTTTC. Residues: CASSLRSGANVLTF.

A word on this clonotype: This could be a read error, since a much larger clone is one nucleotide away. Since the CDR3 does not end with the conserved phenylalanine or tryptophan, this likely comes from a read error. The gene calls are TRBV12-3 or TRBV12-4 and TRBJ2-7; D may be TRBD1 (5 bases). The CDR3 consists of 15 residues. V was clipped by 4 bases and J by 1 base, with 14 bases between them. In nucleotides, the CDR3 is TGTGCCAGCAGTTCTTCCGACAGAACGTCCTACGAGCAGTACTGC. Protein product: CASSSSDRTSYEQYC.

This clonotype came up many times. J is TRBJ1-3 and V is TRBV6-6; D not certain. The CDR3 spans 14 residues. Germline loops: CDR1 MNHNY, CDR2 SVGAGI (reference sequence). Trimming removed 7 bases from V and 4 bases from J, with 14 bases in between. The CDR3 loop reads CASTRLTTGNTIYF. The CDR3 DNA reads TGTGCCAGCACCCGACTGACCACCGGAAACACCATATATTTT.

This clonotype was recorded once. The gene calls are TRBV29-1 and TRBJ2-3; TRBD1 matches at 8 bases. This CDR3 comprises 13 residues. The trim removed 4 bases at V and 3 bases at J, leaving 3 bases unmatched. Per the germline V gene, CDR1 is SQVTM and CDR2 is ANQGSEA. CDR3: CSVGTGQTDTQYF. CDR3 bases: TGCAGCGTTGGGACAGGGCAGACAGATACGCAGTATTTT.

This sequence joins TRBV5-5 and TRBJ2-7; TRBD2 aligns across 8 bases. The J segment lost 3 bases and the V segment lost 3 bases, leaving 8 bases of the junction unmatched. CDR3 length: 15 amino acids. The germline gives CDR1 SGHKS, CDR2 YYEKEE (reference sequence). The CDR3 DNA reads TGTGCCAGCAGCTCCCCGACGGGGGGGCTCTACGAGCAGTACTTC. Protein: CASSSPTGGLYEQYF.

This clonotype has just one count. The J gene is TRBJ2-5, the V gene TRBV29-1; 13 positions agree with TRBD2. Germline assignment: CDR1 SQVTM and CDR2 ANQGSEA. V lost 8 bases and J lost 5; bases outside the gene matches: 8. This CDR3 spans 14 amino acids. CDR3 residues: CSPGLAGVRETQYF. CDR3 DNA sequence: TGCAGCCCTGGACTAGCGGGAGTACGGGAGACCCAGTACTTC.

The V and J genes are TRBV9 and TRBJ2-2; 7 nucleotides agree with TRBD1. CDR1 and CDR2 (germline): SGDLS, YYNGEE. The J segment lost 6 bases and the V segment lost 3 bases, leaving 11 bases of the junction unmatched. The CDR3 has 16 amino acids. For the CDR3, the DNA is TGTGCCAGCAGCGAACAGACAGGGCAAACCGCCGGGGAGCTGTTTTTT. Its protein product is CASSEQTGQTAGELFF.

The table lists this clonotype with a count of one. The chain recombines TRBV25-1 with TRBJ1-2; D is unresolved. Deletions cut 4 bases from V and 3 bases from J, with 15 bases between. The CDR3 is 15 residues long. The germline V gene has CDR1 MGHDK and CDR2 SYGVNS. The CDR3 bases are TGTGCCAGCAGTGTACTCGGGGATAGGCACTATGGCTACACCTTC. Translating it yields CASSVLGDRHYGYTF.

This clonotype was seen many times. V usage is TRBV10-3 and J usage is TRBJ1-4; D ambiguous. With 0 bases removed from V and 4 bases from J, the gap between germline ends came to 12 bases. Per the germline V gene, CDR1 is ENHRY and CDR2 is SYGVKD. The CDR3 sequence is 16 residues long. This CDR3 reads CAISESKGGSNEKLFF. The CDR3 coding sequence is TGTGCCATCAGTGAGTCGAAGGGCGGGAGTAATGAAAAACTGTTTTTT.

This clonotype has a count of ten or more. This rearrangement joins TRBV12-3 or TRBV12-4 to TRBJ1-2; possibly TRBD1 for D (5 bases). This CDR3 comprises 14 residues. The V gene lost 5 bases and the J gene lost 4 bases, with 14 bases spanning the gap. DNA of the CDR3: TGTGCCAGCAGTGCTAACAGGAGAGGCTATGGCTACACCTTC. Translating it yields CASSANRRGYGYTF.

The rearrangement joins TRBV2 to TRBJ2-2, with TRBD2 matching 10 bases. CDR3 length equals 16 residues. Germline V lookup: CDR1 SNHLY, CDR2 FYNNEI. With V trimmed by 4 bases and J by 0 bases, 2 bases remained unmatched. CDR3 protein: CASSATSGANTGELFF. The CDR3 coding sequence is TGTGCCAGCAGTGCAACTAGCGGGGCGAACACCGGGGAGCTGTTTTTT.

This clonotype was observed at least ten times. This chain's CDR3 is CASSVDRGYEQYF. CDR3 nucleotides: TGTGCCAGCAGCGTAGACAGGGGCTACGAGCAGTACTTC. J is TRBJ2-7 and V is TRBV9, with TRBD1 matching over 7 bases. Germline trimming cut 0 bases from V and 3 bases from J; bases unmatched to any gene: 0. This CDR3 is 13 amino acids long. Germline V CDR1 and CDR2: SGDLS, YYNGEE.

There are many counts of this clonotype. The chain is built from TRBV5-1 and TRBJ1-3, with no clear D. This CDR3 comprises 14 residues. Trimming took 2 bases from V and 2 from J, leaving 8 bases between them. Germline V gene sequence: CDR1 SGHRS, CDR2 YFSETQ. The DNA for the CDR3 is TGCGCCAGCAGCTTAGGAAGTGCTGGAAACACCATATATTTT. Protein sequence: CASSLGSAGNTIYF. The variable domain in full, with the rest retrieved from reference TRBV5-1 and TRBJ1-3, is KAGVTQTPRYLIKTRGQQVTLSCSPISGHRSVSWYQQTPGQGLQFLFEYFSETQRNKGNFPGRFSGRQFSNSRSEMNVSTLELGDSALYLCASSLGSAGNTIYFGEGSWLTVV.

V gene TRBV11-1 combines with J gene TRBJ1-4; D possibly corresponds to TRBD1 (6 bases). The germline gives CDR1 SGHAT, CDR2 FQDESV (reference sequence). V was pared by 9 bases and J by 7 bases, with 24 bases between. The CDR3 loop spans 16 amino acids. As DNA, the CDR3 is TGTGCCAGTTTCCGGGTACGAGCAGGGGATAGTGAAAAACTGTTTTTT. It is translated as CASFRVRAGDSEKLFF.